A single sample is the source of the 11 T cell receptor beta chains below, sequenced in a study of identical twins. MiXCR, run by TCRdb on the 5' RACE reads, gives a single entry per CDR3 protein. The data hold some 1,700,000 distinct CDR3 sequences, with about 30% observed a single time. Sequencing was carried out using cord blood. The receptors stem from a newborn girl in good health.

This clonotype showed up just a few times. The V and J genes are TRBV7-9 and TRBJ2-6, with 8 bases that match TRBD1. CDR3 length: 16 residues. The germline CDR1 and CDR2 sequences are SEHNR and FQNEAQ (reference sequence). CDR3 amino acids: CTTASQGVSGANVLTF. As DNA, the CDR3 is TGTACCACAGCTTCACAGGGGGTTTCTGGGGCCAACGTCCTGACTTTC. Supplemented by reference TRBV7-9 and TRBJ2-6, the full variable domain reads DTGVSQNPRHKITKRGQNVTFRCDPISEHNRLYWYRQTLGQGPEFLTYFQNEAQLEKSRLLSDRFSAERPKGSFSTLEIQRTEQGDSAMYLCTTASQGVSGANVLTFGAGSRLTVL.

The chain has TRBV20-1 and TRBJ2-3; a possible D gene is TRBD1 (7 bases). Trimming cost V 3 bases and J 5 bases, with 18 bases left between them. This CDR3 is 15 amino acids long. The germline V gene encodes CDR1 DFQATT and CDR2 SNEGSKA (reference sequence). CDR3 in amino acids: CSARDSAGGLDTQYF. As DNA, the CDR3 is TGCAGTGCTAGGGACTCGGCAGGGGGACTAGATACGCAGTATTTT.

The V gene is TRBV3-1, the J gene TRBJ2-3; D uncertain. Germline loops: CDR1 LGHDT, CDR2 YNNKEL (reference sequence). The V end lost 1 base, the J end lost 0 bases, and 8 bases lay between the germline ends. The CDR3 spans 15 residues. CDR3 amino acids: CASSQVLSSTDTQYF. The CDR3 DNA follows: TGTGCCAGCAGCCAAGTGCTCAGTAGCACAGATACGCAGTATTTT.

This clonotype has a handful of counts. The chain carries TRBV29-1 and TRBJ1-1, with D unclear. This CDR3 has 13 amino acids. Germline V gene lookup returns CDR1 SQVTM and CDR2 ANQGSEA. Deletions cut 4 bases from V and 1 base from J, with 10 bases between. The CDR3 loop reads CSVVRVGNTEAFF. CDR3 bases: TGCAGCGTTGTACGGGTAGGGAACACTGAAGCTTTCTTT.

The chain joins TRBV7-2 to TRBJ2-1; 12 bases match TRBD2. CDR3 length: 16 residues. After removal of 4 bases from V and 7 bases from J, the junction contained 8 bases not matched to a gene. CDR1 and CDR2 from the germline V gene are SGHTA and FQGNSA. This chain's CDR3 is CASSSSGGAGSNEQFF. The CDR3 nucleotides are TGTGCCAGCAGCTCTAGCGGGGGGGCGGGCTCTAATGAGCAGTTCTTC.

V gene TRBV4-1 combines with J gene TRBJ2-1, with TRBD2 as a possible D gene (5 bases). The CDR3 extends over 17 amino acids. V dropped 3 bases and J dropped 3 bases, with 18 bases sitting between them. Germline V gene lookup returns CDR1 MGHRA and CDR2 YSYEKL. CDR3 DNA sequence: TGCGCCAGCAGCCAGGATGAGGGAAAGTACTACTACAATGAGCAGTTCTTC. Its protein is CASSQDEGKYYYNEQFF.

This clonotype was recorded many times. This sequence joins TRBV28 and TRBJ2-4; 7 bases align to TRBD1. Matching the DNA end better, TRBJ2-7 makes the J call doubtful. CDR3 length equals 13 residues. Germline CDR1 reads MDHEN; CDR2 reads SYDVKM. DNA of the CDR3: TGTGCCAGCAGTATAGACAGGGCGGACGAGCAGTACTTC. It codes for CASSIDRADEQYF.

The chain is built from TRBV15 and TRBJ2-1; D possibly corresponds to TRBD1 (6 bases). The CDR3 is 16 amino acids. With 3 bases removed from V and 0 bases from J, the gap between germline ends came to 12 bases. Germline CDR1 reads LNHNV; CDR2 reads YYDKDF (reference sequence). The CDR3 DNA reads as TGTGCCACCAGCAGGGATCGACAGGCCTCCTACAATGAGCAGTTCTTC. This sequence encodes CATSRDRQASYNEQFF.

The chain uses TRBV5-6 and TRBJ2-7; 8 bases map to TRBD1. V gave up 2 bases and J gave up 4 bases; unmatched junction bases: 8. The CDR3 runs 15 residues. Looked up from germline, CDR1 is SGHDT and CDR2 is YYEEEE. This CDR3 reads CASSFIDRGGYEQYF. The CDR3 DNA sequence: TGTGCCAGCAGCTTTATCGACAGGGGCGGATACGAGCAGTACTTC.

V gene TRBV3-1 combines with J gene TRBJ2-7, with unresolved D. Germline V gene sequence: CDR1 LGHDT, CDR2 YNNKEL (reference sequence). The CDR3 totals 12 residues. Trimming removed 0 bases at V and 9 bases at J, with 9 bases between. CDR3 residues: CASSQERRGQYF. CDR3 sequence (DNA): TGTGCCAGCAGCCAAGAAAGACGCGGGCAGTACTTC.

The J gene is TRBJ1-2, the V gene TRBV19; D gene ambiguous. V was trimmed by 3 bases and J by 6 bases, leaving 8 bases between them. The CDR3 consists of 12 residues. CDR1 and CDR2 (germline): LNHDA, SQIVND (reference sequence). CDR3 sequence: CASSIAQNGYTF. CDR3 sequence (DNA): TGTGCCAGTAGTATCGCCCAGAATGGCTACACCTTC.